A single TCR beta chain is shown here with its context. The antigen it recognizes is unknown. Base qualities are missing; no much larger clone stands one base away. The immunoSEQ Assay, a bias-controlled multiplex PCR, was used to amplify TCRbeta CDR3 regions from genomic DNA. The source study handled its data this way. The number of nucleated cells in each sample was estimated from the amplification of reference gene primers within the assay. Sequence reads were collapsed and filtered to measure the absolute abundance of every unique TCRbeta CDR3 rearrangement. For each sample, productive Simpson clonality was calculated as the square root of Simpson's diversity index over productive rearrangements. TCRdb provides this immuneACCESS table in a form limited to in-frame rearrangements. Some clones are lacking; in checked studies, under half of them reflect an unresolved V gene, and why the rest are absent is not known. D and trimming come from the DNA, and the V and J calls and clone size come from that table. The sample has under 300,000 clones on record, over 90% of them singletons. The ten most abundant clones make up around 0.9% of the sample.

This sample was taken from a study of blood T cell repertoires in COVID-19 (dated by TCRdb to between 2020 and 2021). Looking at the study overall: The collaborator samples originated in the United States, Italy and Spain and spanned the acute and convalescent phases of COVID-19. The prospective study material was composed of cDNA or gDNA derived from T cells, B-cell-depleted T cells, or PBMCs. Subjects who had been exposed to COVID-19, were actively infected with it, or had recovered from it provided the deeply sampled blood TCRbeta repertoires that made up the dataset. The repertoires were released in a freely available public database intended as a resource for research on the immune response to SARS-CoV-2. Samples were obtained from the ongoing ImmuneRACE study (first 160 participants) and from about 1,300 subjects provided by 6 global collaborators. Nearly every sample came with metadata listing a de-identified subject ID, COVID-19 status, age in years and sex. Where available, HLA class I and class II types were obtained from metadata supplied by the sample provider rather than from assay-based typing.

In Seattle, one collaborating source enrolled patients while the infection was active and tracked those patients longitudinally over the course of disease. Collaborating institutions collected whole blood in K2EDTA tubes following their own protocols. For TCRbeta analysis, collaborators shipped samples in one of three forms: frozen whole blood, isolated PBMCs, or DNA extracted from either of those sample types. Overall study outcomes, separate from this receptor: Clinical and demographic metadata were provided uncurated, with the amount varying by source and participant.

The receptor was derived from a man aged 25-40 years with COVID-19, enrolled during active disease. The sequenced sample consisted of peripheral blood.

The sequenced DNA: TGTGCCAGCAGTACAGGGGGTTCACCCCTCCACTTT. Translated, it gives CASSTGGSPLHF. The chain employs TRBV12-3 or TRBV12-4 and TRBJ1-6; 8 middle bases align to TRBD1. Here V drops 5 bases and J drops 9 bases, and the junction holds 0 bases not matched to any gene. The CDR3 numbers 12 residues from cysteine through phenylalanine. Of the read, only the CDR3 DNA is kept; its 36 bases are in frame from base 1.